These 21 T cell receptor beta chains were all obtained from the same sample, sequenced in a study of neoadjuvant nivolumab and ipilimumab in lung cancer. Only in-frame clones appear in the TCRdb table, and some are missing; sequencing was by immunoSEQ multiplex PCR. The sample consists of over 25,000 clones, 70% to 80% of them appearing once. The starting material was tumor tissue, obtained after neoadjuvant nivolumab, alone or with ipilimumab, at or shortly before surgery. The receptors derive from an adult with non-small cell lung cancer.

The table lists this clone with a count of one. The genes are TRBV27 and TRBJ2-1; D may be TRBD1 or TRBD2 (6 bases each). In germline, CDR1 is MNHEY, CDR2 SMNVEV (reference sequence). The V end was cut by 3 bases, the J end by 8 bases, with 17 bases between. This CDR3 is 15 amino acids long. The CDR3 is CASSFRGAWSDEQFF. CDR3 sequence (DNA): TGTGCCAGCAGTTTTAGGGGGGCCTGGAGCGATGAGCAGTTCTTC.

The rearrangement links TRBV30 to TRBJ1-1, with 7 nucleotides matching TRBD1. Trimming at V came to 5 bases and at J to 5 bases, leaving 8 bases not matched to a gene. Per germline, CDR1 GTSNPN and CDR2 SVGIG (reference sequence). The CDR3 is 13 amino acids. The CDR3 loop reads CAWAGQGETEAFF. CDR3 in DNA: TGTGCCTGGGCGGGCCAGGGGGAGACTGAAGCTTTCTTT.

The chain uses TRBV11-2 and TRBJ2-7; 9 bases match TRBD1. There are 16 residues in the CDR3. The junction had 11 bases not matched to a gene; V was cut back by 4 bases and J by 4 bases. CDR1 is SGHAT, CDR2 FQNNGV, per germline. The CDR3 here is CASSSAGTGRFYEQYF. The DNA of the CDR3 is TGTGCCAGCAGCTCAGCTGGGACAGGGCGTTTTTACGAGCAGTACTTC.

The chain recombines TRBV4-3 with TRBJ1-2, with 10 nucleotides matching TRBD1. V lost 6 bases and J lost 3; bases outside the gene matches: 10. The length of the CDR3 is 16 residues. CDR1 and CDR2 from the germline V gene are LGHNA and YSLEER. The CDR3 bases are TGCGCCAGCAGGAAATTTCAGGACAGGGGGGACTATGGCTACACCTTC. Its translation is CASRKFQDRGDYGYTF.

This chain joins TRBV5-6 and TRBJ1-3; D perhaps matches TRBD1 (5 bases). The CDR3 runs to 14 residues. Trimming removed 7 bases at V and 0 bases at J, with 11 bases between. Germline V lookup: CDR1 SGHDT, CDR2 YYEEEE. CDR3 residues: CASATGVSGNTIYF. The CDR3 nucleotides read TGTGCCAGCGCCACAGGAGTCTCTGGAAACACCATATATTTT.

The chain couples TRBV5-5 to TRBJ2-1; possible D gene TRBD1, 6 bases. V was clipped by 4 bases and J by 3 bases, with 17 bases between them. Germline lookup yields CDR1 SGHKS and CDR2 YYEKEE (reference sequence). The CDR3 is made up of 16 amino acids. CDR3 region: CASSPATGSLYNEQFF. CDR3 nucleotide sequence: TGTGCCAGCAGCCCGGCCACAGGGAGCCTCTACAATGAGCAGTTCTTC.

The chain couples TRBV27 to TRBJ2-7; tentatively, D is TRBD1 or TRBD2 (5 bases each). The CDR3 is 14 residues long. V gave up 3 bases and J gave up 6 bases, with 15 bases separating them. The germline CDR1 and CDR2 sequences are MNHEY and SMNVEV (reference sequence). DNA for the CDR3: TGTGCCAGCAGTTTCGGGACCACGTATCGCGAGCAGTACTTC. Translated: CASSFGTTYREQYF.

This clone was picked up a small number of times. This rearrangement joins TRBV18 to TRBJ1-1; unclear D gene. CDR1 and CDR2 (germline): KGHSH, LQKENI. The V gene lost 1 base and the J gene lost 1 base, with 4 bases spanning the gap. The CDR3 covers 13 residues. CDR3 coding DNA: TGTGCCAGCTCACCACAGCAGAACACTGAAGCTTTCTTT. It specifies CASSPQQNTEAFF. The full variable domain, its missing parts supplied by reference TRBV18 and TRBJ1-1, is NAGVMQNPRHLVRRRGQEARLRCSPMKGHSHVYWYRQLPEEGLKFMVYLQKENIIDESGMPKERFSAEFPKEGPSILRIQQVVRGDSAAYFCASSPQQNTEAFFGQGTRLTVV.

This chain links TRBV7-9 with TRBJ1-2; D call uncertain. This CDR3 contains 14 residues. The germline V gene encodes CDR1 SEHNR and CDR2 FQNEAQ (reference sequence). The V end was cut by 8 bases, the J end by 4 bases, with 17 bases between. The CDR3 here is CASGPGTPPYGYTF. CDR3 nucleotides: TGTGCCAGCGGACCGGGAACCCCCCCCTATGGCTACACCTTC.

The rearrangement uses TRBV6-4 and TRBJ1-1; D is unclear. The germline V gene has CDR1 MRHNA and CDR2 SNTAGT. Trimming shortened V by 4 bases and J by 1 base, and 7 bases separated the two germline ends. The CDR3 covers 13 residues. CDR3 nucleotides: TGTGCCAGCAGTGCGCGGCAGAACACTGAAGCTTTCTTT. Amino acids: CASSARQNTEAFF.

The chain is built from TRBV5-4 and TRBJ1-2; 7 bases line up with TRBD1. After removal of 0 bases from V and 2 bases from J, the junction contained 10 bases not matched to a gene. The CDR3 runs 17 residues. Looked up from germline, CDR1 is SGHNT and CDR2 is YYREEE (reference sequence). CDR3 DNA: TGTGCCAGCAGCTTGGGAGGGGGCGTTAGGGGGAACTATGGCTACACCTTC. Amino acids: CASSLGGGVRGNYGYTF.

The chain links TRBV27 to TRBJ2-1; 9 bases map to TRBD2. Germline CDR1 is MNHEY and CDR2 is SMNVEV (reference sequence). J was trimmed by 14 bases and V by 0 bases; bases with no gene match: 8. CDR3 length: 14 amino acids. CDR3 sequence reads: CASSLSASGEHEFF. In nucleotides, the CDR3 is TGTGCCAGCAGTTTATCGGCTAGCGGGGAGCATGAGTTCTTC.

The sample holds one count of this clone. This chain links TRBV4-2 with TRBJ2-3, with TRBD2 matching over 7 bases. The CDR3 contains 16 residues. V lost 0 bases, J lost 4 bases, and 7 bases stayed unmatched. Germline-derived CDR1 and CDR2 are LGHNA and YNFKEQ. CDR3 region: CASSQDRWGGSDTQYF. CDR3 nucleotide sequence: TGTGCCAGCAGCCAAGATAGGTGGGGGGGATCAGATACGCAGTATTTT.

J is TRBJ2-2 and V is TRBV19; the match to TRBD2 covers 9 bases. The CDR3 extends over 16 amino acids. J lost 5 bases, V lost 3 bases, and 7 bases had no gene match. The germline V gene encodes CDR1 LNHDA and CDR2 SQIVND (reference sequence). The CDR3 spells CASSMGRGGATGELFF. The CDR3 nucleotides read TGTGCCAGTAGTATGGGGCGCGGGGGGGCGACCGGGGAGCTGTTTTTT.

The rearrangement links TRBV11-2 to TRBJ1-4, with 7 bases aligning to TRBD1. The CDR3 has 16 amino acids. Germline assignment: CDR1 SGHAT and CDR2 FQNNGV. The V segment lost 5 bases and the J segment 2 bases; nucleotides outside the gene matches: 8. CDR3 loop: CASSRRRGQTNEKLFF. The CDR3 region has the DNA TGTGCCAGCAGCCGAAGACGGGGACAGACTAATGAAAAACTGTTTTTT.

The rearrangement uses TRBV5-1 and TRBJ2-5; 10 bases are shared with TRBD2. V lost 1 base to trimming and J lost 2 bases; unmatched junction nucleotides: 2. The CDR3 spans 15 residues. Germline lookup yields CDR1 SGHRS and CDR2 YFSETQ. CDR3: CASSLQAGGQETQYF. CDR3 DNA: TGCGCCAGCAGCTTGCAAGCGGGGGGGCAAGAGACCCAGTACTTC.

This sequence joins TRBV6-5 and TRBJ1-2; no reliable D call. Germline V lookup: CDR1 MNHEY, CDR2 SVGAGI. Trimming took 2 bases from V and 0 from J, leaving 10 bases between them. The CDR3 runs to 15 residues. CDR3 DNA: TGTGCCAGCAGTTACCTTGGGCCTCCTAACTATGGCTACACCTTC. Its translation is CASSYLGPPNYGYTF.

The chain couples TRBV19 to TRBJ1-2; tentative D call: TRBD1 (5 bases). Germline V gene data show CDR1 as LNHDA and CDR2 as SQIVND (reference sequence). With 4 bases removed from V and 2 bases from J, the gap between germline ends came to 8 bases. This CDR3 is 13 amino acids long. The CDR3 spells CASSTRVNYGYTF. As DNA, the CDR3 is TGTGCCAGTAGTACCAGGGTGAACTATGGCTACACCTTC. The full variable domain, rest sourced from reference TRBV19 and TRBJ1-2, is DGGITQSPKYLFRKEGQNVTLSCEQNLNHDAMYWYRQDPGQGLRLIYYSQIVNDFQKGDIAEGYSVSREKKESFPLTVTSAQKNPTAFYLCASSTRVNYGYTFGSGTRLTVV.

In this sample, this clone turned up once. V is TRBV2 and J is TRBJ1-1, with D possibly TRBD1 on 5 matching bases. Trimming removed 2 bases at V and 4 bases at J, with 11 bases between. CDR1 and CDR2 (germline): SNHLY, FYNNEI. This CDR3 comprises 14 residues. In DNA form, the CDR3 reads TGTGCCAGCAGTGAACGGGGGGGTAGCACTGAAGCTTTCTTT. It encodes CASSERGGSTEAFF.

This chain connects TRBV11-2 to TRBJ2-7, with D tentatively TRBD1 (5 bases). The V end was cut by 4 bases, the J end by 6 bases, with 13 bases between. The CDR3 contains 13 residues. The V gene's germline CDR1 is SGHAT and CDR2 FQNNGV. This CDR3 is CASSSETDSEQYF. Written as DNA, the CDR3 is TGTGCCAGCAGCTCAGAGACTGACAGCGAGCAGTACTTC.

This chain connects TRBV6-1 to TRBJ1-6; TRBD1 aligns across 8 bases. CDR1 and CDR2 (germline): MNHNS, SASEGT. Trimming removed 6 bases from V and 2 bases from J; junction bases left unmatched: 3. This CDR3 has 15 amino acids. CDR3 coding DNA: TGTGCCAGCAGGGACAGGGTCACCTATAATTCACCCCTCCACTTT. Amino acids: CASRDRVTYNSPLHF.